This TCR beta chain was found in a study of cytomegalovirus exposure and HLA in healthy donors. V lost 1 base and J lost 0, with 10 bases in between. Looked up from germline, CDR1 is LNHDA and CDR2 is SQIVND (reference sequence). CDR3 size: 16 residues. In regard to this clone: Its antigen is not known.

Study outcomes and limitations: The study flagged approximately 180 TCR beta chains as cytomegalovirus-associated. Trimming of TCR beta V- and J-genes showed a link, identified in a later analysis, to a missense DCLRE1C variant. For cytomegalovirus status, the classifier reportedly gave diagnoses with high specificity and sensitivity.

Both 60 Vbeta primers and 13 Jbeta primers went into the PCR. The table came from immunoSEQ multiplex PCR; TCRdb's copy has only in-frame clones and leaves some out. The data hold about 130,000 clones, with just over 75% observed a single time. This sequence originates from a woman aged 45-65 years in good health and CMV-seronegative. What was sequenced was PBMCs. V usage is TRBV19 and J usage is TRBJ1-5; no firm D call. The CDR3 nucleotides are TGTGCCAGTAGTATAGGGGCCGTTCTTAGCAATCAGCCCCAGCATTTT. It translates to CASSIGAVLSNQPQHF.